Listed here is a single TCR beta chain. Its binding antigen is unknown. It has no much larger one-base neighbor in the sample; base qualities were not kept. The data originate from a study of shared clonotypes between healthy human individuals (dated by TCRdb to about 2020). In terms of the full investigation: The cohort included three men and two women between 18 and 49 years of age. Per donor, three plates each were used for CD4 naive and CD4 memory, two for CD8 naive, and one for CD8 memory. To estimate repertoire size and how much clonotype sharing occurs between individuals, the study deeply sequenced the blood TCR repertoires of several healthy adults. Libraries were prepared and TCR repertoires were sequenced by different laboratories using diverse techniques, in order to increase sequencing depth and limit assay-specific biases. Per donor, leukapheresis produced somewhere between about 0.9 and 9.5 billion PBMCs. Broader findings and caveats from the paper: When several donors were compared, the shared fraction of clonotypes was about 5% for naive CD4, around 3.5% for naive CD8, 2.3% for memory CD4, and approximately 0.4% for memory CD8. Clonotypes shared by all four sorted-subset donors showed higher generation probabilities than non-shared clonotypes. Pairwise subsampling indicated that sequencing depth was expected to affect the degree of clonotype sharing among donors. Sampling was restricted to blood, and TCR repertoires in tissues likely differ from the TCR repertoires found in blood. Even with the large sequencing depth, rarefaction of the sorted-subset datasets indicated that sequencing was incomplete. Because the study included a small number of donors, the genetic and exposure-history diversity represented was limited. Larger estimated clonotype richness was generally found for naive subsets than for memory subsets.

The donors were healthy, HIV-negative adults with no recently reported acute infections or vaccinations. All donors were Caucasian adults living in Nashville, Tennessee, USA. CD4+ T cells were enriched through magnetic negative selection, after which naive cells were positively selected on CD45RA and the remaining negative fraction served as the memory subset. Blood was obtained by leukapheresis, after which PBMCs were separated by Ficoll-Histopaque density gradient centrifugation and cryopreserved in liquid nitrogen vapor phase. Analytical flow cytometry was used to check the purity and quantity of each magnetically sorted T cell population. Genomic DNA was isolated from each sorted fraction and quantified by UV absorbance on a Nanodrop 2000c. V sheds 0 bases and J sheds 4 bases, leaving 9 bases between their ends. The germline V gene (reference sequence) yields GTSNPN for CDR1 and SVGIG for CDR2. The CDR3 goes from the cysteine to the phenylalanine over 13 residues. The kept DNA is CDR3 alone, 39 bases in frame from the first base.

Using the deep immunoSEQ assay, TCR CDR3 regions were amplified from genomic DNA by multiplex PCR. Extracted genomic DNA from each cell subset was spread evenly across all wells of several immunoSEQ 96-well plates, with each plate serving as a replicate. For sorted subsets, roughly 200 ng of genomic DNA, equivalent to 25,000 to 35,000 T cell genomes, went into each replicate PCR. The purified libraries were quantified using a Qubit 3.0 fluorometer, sized with a Bioanalyzer 2100, and then quantified again using the KAPA Library Quantification kit. Every immunoSEQ 96-well plate was sequenced on a dedicated single-read 150-cycle Illumina NextSeq 550 flow cell. On the study's bioinformatics: Because the immunoSEQ output included only junctional sequences and no quality scores, the filtering could not be the same as the filtering used for full-length reads. Sequences were annotated with PyIR, a Python wrapper for IgBLAST v1.9, using IMGT germline references to assign V/J genes and CDR3. Reads with weak V/J assignments (E-value above 1e-6), missing CDR3, stop codons, out-of-frame junctions, or ambiguous translated residues were removed. V3J clonotypes were defined by identical inferred V gene, J gene, and CDR3 amino acid sequence. Percentage overlap between repertoires was calculated by dividing the number of shared unique clonotypes by the size of the smaller repertoire. Richness of each repertoire was evaluated using RTK rarefaction, the Chao1 estimator, and Recon v2.1 estimates of unobserved clonotypes. Generation probabilities were computed with OLGA for all TCRbeta clonotypes obtained by the gDNA method from a few donors. What TCRdb holds here is the immuneACCESS table cut down to in-frame rearrangements. Part of the clones is not present; checked against another copy, under half of the missing clones reflect an unresolved V gene, and the others are unexplained. D and trimming were read from the DNA, whereas the V and J calls and clone size are those reported in that table. The sample data list millions of clones, and approximately 94% of these were observed just once. The ten largest account for over 0.12% of the sample.

The chain uses TRBV30 and TRBJ1-2; the D gene cannot be resolved reliably. Sequenced sample: naive CD4+ T cells sorted from blood. The label giving this sample's cell subset or site can be read as: CD45RA+ positively selected. This clonotype was sampled from a man between 18 and 35 years old in good health. The CDR3 sequence is CAWSVELGYGYTF. The DNA sequence is given as TGTGCCTGGAGTGTAGAGCTTGGCTATGGCTACACCTTC.